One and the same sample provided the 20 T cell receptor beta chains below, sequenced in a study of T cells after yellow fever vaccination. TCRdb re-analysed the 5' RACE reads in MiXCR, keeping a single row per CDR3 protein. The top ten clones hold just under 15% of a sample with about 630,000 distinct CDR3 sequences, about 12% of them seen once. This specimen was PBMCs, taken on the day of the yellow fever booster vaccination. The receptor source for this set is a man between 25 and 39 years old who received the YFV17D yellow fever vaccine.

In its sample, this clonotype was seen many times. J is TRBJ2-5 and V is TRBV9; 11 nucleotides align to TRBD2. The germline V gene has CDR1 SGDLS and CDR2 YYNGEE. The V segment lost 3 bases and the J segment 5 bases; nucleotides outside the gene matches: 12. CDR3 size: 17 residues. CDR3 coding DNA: TGTGCCAGCAGCGCTGCCCCAACTAGCGGGAGAATGGAGACCCAGTACTTC. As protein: CASSAAPTSGRMETQYF.

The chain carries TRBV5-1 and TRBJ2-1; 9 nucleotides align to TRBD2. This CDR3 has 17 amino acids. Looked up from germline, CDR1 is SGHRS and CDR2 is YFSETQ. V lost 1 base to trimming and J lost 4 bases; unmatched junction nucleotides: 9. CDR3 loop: CASSLTASGAPYNEQFF. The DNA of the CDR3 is TGCGCCAGCAGCTTGACAGCTAGCGGGGCTCCTTACAATGAGCAGTTCTTC.

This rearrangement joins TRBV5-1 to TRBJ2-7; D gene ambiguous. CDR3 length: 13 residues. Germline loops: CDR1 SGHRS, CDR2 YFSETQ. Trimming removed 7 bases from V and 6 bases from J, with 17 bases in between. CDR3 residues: CASQPGSEREQYF. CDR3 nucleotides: TGCGCCAGCCAACCGGGCAGTGAACGCGAGCAGTACTTC.

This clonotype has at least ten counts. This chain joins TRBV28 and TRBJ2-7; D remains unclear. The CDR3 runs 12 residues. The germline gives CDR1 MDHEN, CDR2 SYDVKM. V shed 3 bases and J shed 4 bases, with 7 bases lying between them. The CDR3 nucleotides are TGTGCCAGCAGTTTTGGGGAATACGAGCAGTACTTC. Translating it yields CASSFGEYEQYF.

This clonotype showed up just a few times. This chain's CDR3 is CASSPTRIHEQFF. The DNA for the CDR3 is TGTGCCAGCAGTCCGACTAGAATCCATGAGCAGTTCTTC. The rearrangement links TRBV12-3 or TRBV12-4 to TRBJ2-1; D is perhaps TRBD2 (6 bases). V was trimmed by 5 bases and J by 8 bases, leaving 13 bases between them. This CDR3 has 13 amino acids.

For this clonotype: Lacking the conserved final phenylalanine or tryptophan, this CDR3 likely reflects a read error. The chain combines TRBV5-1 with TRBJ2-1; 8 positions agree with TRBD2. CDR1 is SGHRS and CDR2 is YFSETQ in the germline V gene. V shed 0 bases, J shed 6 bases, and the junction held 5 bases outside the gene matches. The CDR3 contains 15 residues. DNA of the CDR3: TGCGCCAGCAGCTTGGGTTTAACTAGCGGCAATGAGCAGTTCCTC. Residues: CASSLGLTSGNEQFL.

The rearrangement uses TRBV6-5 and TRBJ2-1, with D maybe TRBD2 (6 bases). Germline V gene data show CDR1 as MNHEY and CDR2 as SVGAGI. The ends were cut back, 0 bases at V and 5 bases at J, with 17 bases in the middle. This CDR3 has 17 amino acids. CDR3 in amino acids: CASSYSATGSRDNEQFF. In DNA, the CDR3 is TGTGCCAGCAGTTACTCGGCAACCGGGAGTCGAGACAATGAGCAGTTCTTC.

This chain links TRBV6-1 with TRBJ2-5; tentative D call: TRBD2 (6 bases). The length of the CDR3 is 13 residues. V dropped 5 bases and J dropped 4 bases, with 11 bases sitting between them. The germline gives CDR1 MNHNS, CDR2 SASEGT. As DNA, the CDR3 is TGTGCCAGCAGTAGACTAGGTGCAGAGACCCAGTACTTC. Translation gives CASSRLGAETQYF.

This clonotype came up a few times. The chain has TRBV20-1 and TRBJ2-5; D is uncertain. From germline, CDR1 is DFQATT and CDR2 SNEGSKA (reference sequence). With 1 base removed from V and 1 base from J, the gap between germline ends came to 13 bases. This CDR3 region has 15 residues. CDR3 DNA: TGCAGTGCTAGAGTGGCCAGCCAACCCCAAGAGACCCAGTACTTC. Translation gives CSARVASQPQETQYF.

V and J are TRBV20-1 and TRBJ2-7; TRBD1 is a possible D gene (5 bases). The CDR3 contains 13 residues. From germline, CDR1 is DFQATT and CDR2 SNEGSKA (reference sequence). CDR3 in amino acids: CSLTQDISYEQYF. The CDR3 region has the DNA TGCAGCCTGACCCAGGACATTTCCTACGAGCAGTACTTC.

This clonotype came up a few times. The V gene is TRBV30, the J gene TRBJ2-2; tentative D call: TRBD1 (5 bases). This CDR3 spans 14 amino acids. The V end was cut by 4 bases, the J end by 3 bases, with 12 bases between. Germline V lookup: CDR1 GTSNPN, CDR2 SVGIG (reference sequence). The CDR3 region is CAWTGHWYTGELFF. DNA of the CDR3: TGTGCCTGGACAGGACATTGGTACACCGGGGAGCTGTTTTTT.

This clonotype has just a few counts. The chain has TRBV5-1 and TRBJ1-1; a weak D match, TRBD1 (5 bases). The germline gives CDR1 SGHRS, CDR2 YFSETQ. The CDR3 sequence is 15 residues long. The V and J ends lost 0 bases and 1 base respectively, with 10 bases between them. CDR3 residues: CASSLGGTRNTEAFF. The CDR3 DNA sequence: TGCGCCAGCAGCTTGGGGGGCACCAGGAACACTGAAGCTTTCTTT. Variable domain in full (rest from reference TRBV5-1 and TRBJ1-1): KAGVTQTPRYLIKTRGQQVTLSCSPISGHRSVSWYQQTPGQGLQFLFEYFSETQRNKGNFPGRFSGRQFSNSRSEMNVSTLELGDSALYLCASSLGGTRNTEAFFGQGTRLTVV.

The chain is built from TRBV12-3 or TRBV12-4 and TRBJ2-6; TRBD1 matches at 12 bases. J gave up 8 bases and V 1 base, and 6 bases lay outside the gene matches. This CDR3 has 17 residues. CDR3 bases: TGTGCCAGCAGTTTAGGGGGACAGGGGGCGCGTACCAACGTCCTGACTTTC. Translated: CASSLGGQGARTNVLTF.

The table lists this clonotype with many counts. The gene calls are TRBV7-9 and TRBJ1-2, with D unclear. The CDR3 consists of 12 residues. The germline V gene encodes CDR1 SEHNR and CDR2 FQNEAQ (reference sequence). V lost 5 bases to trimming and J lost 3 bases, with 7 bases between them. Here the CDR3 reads CASSTFDYGYTF. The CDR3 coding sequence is TGTGCCAGCAGCACCTTCGACTATGGCTACACCTTC. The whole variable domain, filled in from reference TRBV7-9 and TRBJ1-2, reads DTGVSQNPRHKITKRGQNVTFRCDPISEHNRLYWYRQTLGQGPEFLTYFQNEAQLEKSRLLSDRFSAERPKGSFSTLEIQRTEQGDSAMYLCASSTFDYGYTFGSGTRLTVV.

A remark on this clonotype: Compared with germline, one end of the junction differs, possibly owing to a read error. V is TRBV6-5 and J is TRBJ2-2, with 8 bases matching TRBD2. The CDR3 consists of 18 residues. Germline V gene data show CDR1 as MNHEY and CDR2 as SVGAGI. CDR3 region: CASTYWQGRTSSSGELFF. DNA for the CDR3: TGTGCCAGCACTTACTGGCAGGGGAGGACTAGCTCATCCGGGGAGCTGTTTTTT.

CDR3 sequence reads: CASSLTSGRVDTQYF. Written as DNA, the CDR3 is TGTGCCAGCAGTCTTACTAGCGGACGGGTGGATACGCAGTATTTT. The chain has TRBV12-3 or TRBV12-4 and TRBJ2-3; TRBD2 agrees at 8 bases. This CDR3 comprises 15 residues. Germline trimming cut 5 bases from V and 6 bases from J; bases unmatched to any gene: 10.

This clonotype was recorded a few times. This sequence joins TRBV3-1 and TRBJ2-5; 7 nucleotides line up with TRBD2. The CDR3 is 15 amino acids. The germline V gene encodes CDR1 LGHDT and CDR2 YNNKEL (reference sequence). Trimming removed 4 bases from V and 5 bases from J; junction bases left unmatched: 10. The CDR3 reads CASSPILARGETQYF. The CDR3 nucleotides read TGTGCCAGCAGCCCTATACTAGCGAGAGGGGAGACCCAGTACTTC.

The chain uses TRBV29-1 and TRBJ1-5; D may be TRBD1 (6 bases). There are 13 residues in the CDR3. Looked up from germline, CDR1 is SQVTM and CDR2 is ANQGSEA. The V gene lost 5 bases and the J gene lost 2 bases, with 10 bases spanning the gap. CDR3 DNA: TGCAGCGTTTCACAGGGAGGCAATCAGCCCCAGCATTTT. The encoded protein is CSVSQGGNQPQHF.

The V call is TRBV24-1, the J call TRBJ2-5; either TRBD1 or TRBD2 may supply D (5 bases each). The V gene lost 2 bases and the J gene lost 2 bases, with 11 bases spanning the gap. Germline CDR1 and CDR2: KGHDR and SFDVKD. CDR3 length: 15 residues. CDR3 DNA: TGTGCCACCAGTGATTCAGGGACGCCTCAAGAGACCCAGTACTTC. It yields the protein CATSDSGTPQETQYF.

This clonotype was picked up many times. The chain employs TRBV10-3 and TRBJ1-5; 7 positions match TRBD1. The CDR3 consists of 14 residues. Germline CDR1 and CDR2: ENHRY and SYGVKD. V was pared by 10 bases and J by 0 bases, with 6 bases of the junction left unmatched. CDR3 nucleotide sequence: TGTGCCAGCGGGACAGCCGATAGCAATCAGCCCCAGCATTTT. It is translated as CASGTADSNQPQHF.